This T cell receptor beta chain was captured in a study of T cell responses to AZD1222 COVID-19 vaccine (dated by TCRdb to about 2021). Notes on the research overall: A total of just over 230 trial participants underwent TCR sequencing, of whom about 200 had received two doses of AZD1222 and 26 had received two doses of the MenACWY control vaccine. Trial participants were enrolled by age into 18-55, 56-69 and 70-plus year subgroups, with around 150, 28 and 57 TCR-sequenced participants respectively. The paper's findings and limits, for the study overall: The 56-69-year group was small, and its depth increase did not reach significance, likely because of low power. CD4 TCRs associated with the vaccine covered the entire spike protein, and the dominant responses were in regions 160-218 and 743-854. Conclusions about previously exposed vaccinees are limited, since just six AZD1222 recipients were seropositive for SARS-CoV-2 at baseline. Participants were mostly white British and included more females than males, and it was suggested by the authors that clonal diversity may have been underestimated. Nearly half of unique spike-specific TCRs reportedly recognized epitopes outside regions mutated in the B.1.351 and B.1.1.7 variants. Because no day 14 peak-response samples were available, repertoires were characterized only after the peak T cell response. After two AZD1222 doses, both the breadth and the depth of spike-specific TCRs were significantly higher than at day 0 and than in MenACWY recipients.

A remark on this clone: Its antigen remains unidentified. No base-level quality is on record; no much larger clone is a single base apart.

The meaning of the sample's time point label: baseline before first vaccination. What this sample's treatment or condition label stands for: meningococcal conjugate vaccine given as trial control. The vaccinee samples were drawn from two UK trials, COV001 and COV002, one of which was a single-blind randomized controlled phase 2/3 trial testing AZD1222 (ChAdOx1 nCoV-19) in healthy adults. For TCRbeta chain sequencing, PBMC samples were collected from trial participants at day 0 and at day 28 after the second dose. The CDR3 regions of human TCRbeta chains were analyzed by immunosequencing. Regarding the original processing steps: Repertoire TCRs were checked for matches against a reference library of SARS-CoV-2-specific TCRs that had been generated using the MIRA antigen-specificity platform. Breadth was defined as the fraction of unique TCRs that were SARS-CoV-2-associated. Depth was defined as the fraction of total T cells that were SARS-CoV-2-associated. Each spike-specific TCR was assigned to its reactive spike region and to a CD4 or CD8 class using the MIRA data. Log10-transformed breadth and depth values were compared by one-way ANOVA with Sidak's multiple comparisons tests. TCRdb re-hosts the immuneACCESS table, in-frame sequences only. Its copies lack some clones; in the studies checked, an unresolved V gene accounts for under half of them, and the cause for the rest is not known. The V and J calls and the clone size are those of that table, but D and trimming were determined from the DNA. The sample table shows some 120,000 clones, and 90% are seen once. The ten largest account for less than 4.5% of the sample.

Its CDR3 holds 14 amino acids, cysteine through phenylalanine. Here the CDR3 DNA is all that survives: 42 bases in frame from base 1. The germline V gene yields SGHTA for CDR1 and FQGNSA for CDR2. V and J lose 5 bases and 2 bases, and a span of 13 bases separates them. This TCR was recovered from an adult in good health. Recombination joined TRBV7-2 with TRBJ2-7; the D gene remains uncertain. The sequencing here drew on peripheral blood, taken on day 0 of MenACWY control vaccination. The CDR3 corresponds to CASSKYPQTYEQYF. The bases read TGTGCCAGCAGCAAATACCCCCAGACCTACGAGCAGTACTTC.